These 27 T cell receptor beta chains originate from one sample sequenced in a study of cytomegalovirus exposure and HLA in healthy donors. The study ran its PCR with 60 Vbeta and 13 Jbeta primers. Using immunoSEQ multiplex PCR, the repertoire was profiled, and TCRdb retains in-frame clones only, with some absent. Counted here are 100,000 or so clones, roughly 79% occurring once; the ten biggest clones make up less than 2%. Source material: PBMCs. These receptor sequences come from a woman in her thirties or forties in good health and CMV-seronegative.

The genes are TRBV14 and TRBJ2-7; a possible D gene is TRBD2 (7 bases). The germline V and J ends were trimmed by 0 bases and 3 bases, with 9 bases remaining between them. The CDR3 runs to 14 residues. Germline CDR1 SGHDN, CDR2 FVKESK. CDR3 residues: CASSQEGGLYEQYF. The CDR3 DNA reads TGTGCCAGCAGCCAAGAGGGGGGGCTCTACGAGCAGTACTTC.

With respect to this clone: Distinct nucleotide sequences in the sample also encode this CDR3. The genes are TRBV6-5 and TRBJ1-1, with 8 nucleotides matching TRBD1. The germline V gene encodes CDR1 MNHEY and CDR2 SVGAGI. The CDR3 is made up of 14 amino acids. V lost 5 bases and J lost 1; bases outside the gene matches: 3. The DNA of the CDR3 is TGTGCCAGCAGTGGTACAGGGGGGAACACTGAAGCTTTCTTT. This translates into CASSGTGGNTEAFF.

The V gene is TRBV27, the J gene TRBJ1-1; perhaps TRBD1 as D (5 bases). Trimming removed 5 bases at V and 2 bases at J, with 18 bases between. Germline CDR1 is MNHEY and CDR2 is SMNVEV (reference sequence). The CDR3 totals 16 residues. The CDR3: CASSPWGFGGNTEAFF. The CDR3 DNA reads TGTGCCAGCAGTCCCTGGGGTTTCGGGGGTAACACTGAAGCTTTCTTT.

The gene calls are TRBV6-5 and TRBJ2-7; 7 nucleotides align to TRBD1. Germline V lookup: CDR1 MNHEY, CDR2 SVGAGI. J lost 6 bases, V lost 6 bases, and 8 bases had no gene match. The CDR3 spans 13 residues. CDR3 sequence reads: CASRKTGSVEQYF. CDR3 in DNA: TGTGCCAGCAGAAAGACAGGGTCGGTCGAGCAGTACTTC.

The rearrangement joins TRBV10-3 to TRBJ2-7; a weak D match, TRBD1 (6 bases). The CDR3 has 13 residues. Germline V CDR1 and CDR2: ENHRY, SYGVKD. Trimming removed 7 bases at V and 3 bases at J, with 13 bases between. The CDR3 sequence: CAITDDRRYEQYF. Written as DNA, the CDR3 is TGTGCCATCACCGATGACAGGCGCTACGAGCAGTACTTC.

The V call is TRBV29-1, the J call TRBJ2-3, with D maybe TRBD1 (6 bases). Trimming stripped 3 bases from V and 11 bases from J, with 18 bases between. Germline loops: CDR1 SQVTM, CDR2 ANQGSEA. CDR3 size: 13 residues. Written as DNA, the CDR3 is TGCAGCGTTGAGCCAGTAAGACAGGATCGGCAGTATTTT. Protein sequence: CSVEPVRQDRQYF.

V gene TRBV5-1 combines with J gene TRBJ2-7, with 8 bases matching TRBD1. The CDR3 is 12 residues long. Germline V gene sequence: CDR1 SGHRS, CDR2 YFSETQ. V lost 5 bases, J lost 6 bases, and 4 bases stayed unmatched. The CDR3 reads CASRTGEAEQYF. The CDR3 bases are TGCGCCAGCAGGACAGGGGAGGCCGAGCAGTACTTC.

The chain couples TRBV7-2 to TRBJ1-1, with D possibly being TRBD1 (6 bases). Germline V gene data show CDR1 as SGHTA and CDR2 as FQGNSA. The CDR3 sequence is 16 residues long. The V end lost 5 bases, the J end lost 4 bases, and 20 bases lay between the germline ends. CDR3 coding DNA: TGTGCCAGCAGCCCCACCCTTTCGGGGGGCTTCACTGAAGCTTTCTTT. It specifies CASSPTLSGGFTEAFF.

The J gene is TRBJ2-2, the V gene TRBV27; 13 bases are shared with TRBD2. With V trimmed by 4 bases and J by 3 bases, 2 bases remained unmatched. This CDR3 has 16 residues. Germline CDR1 MNHEY, CDR2 SMNVEV (reference sequence). CDR3 coding DNA: TGTGCCAGCAGTTCAGGACTAGCGGGGGACACCGGGGAGCTGTTTTTT. It translates to CASSSGLAGDTGELFF.

V is TRBV2 and J is TRBJ1-6, with D perhaps TRBD1 (6 bases). V was clipped by 1 base and J by 14 bases, with 21 bases between them. CDR1 and CDR2 from the germline V gene are SNHLY and FYNNEI. The CDR3 covers 16 residues. CDR3 in DNA: TGTGCCAGCAGTGAAGGGGGACGGGGGGCTCTCCTCGCCCTCCACTTT. This codes for CASSEGGRGALLALHF.

The chain couples TRBV11-2 to TRBJ1-1; 8 bases map to TRBD1. The CDR3 totals 15 residues. Per the germline V gene, CDR1 is SGHAT and CDR2 is FQNNGV. V lost 6 bases to trimming and J lost 1 base; unmatched junction nucleotides: 7. The CDR3 spells CASSPDRGPNTEAFF. In nucleotides, the CDR3 is TGTGCCAGCAGTCCCGACAGGGGCCCGAACACTGAAGCTTTCTTT.

The chain joins TRBV6-6 to TRBJ2-7; maybe TRBD1 (6 bases). CDR1 is MNHNY, CDR2 SVGAGI, per germline (reference sequence). This CDR3 is built from 15 residues. Deletions cut 5 bases from V and 0 bases from J, with 14 bases between. The DNA of the CDR3 is TGTGCCAGCAGTGAGACAGGACAAAGCTCCTACGAGCAGTACTTC. This sequence encodes CASSETGQSSYEQYF.

The V gene is TRBV15, the J gene TRBJ2-5; D is possibly TRBD2 (6 bases). Trimming took off 5 bases at V and 3 bases at J, with 22 bases between the two ends. There are 17 residues in the CDR3. CDR1 LNHNV and CDR2 YYDKDF come from the germline V gene (reference sequence). The CDR3 sequence is CATSFGGLARPEETQYF. Written as DNA, the CDR3 is TGTGCCACCAGCTTTGGTGGGCTAGCGAGACCTGAAGAGACCCAGTACTTC.

This chain connects TRBV11-1 to TRBJ2-5, with D perhaps matching TRBD1 (6 bases). This CDR3 is 15 amino acids long. Trimming removed 5 bases from V and 7 bases from J, with 20 bases in between. Germline CDR1 and CDR2: SGHAT and FQDESV (reference sequence). The CDR3 DNA reads as TGTGCCAGCAGCCCCGGGACATCCCTCGGATGGACCCAGTACTTC. Translated, it gives CASSPGTSLGWTQYF.

This clone turned up a few times. A far larger clone is a single base away, which makes a read error likely. Other DNA sequences of this sample code for an identical CDR3. The chain carries TRBV4-2 and TRBJ2-7; the match to TRBD2 covers 14 bases. This CDR3 has 17 residues. V dropped 1 base and J dropped 7; count of bases not matched to a gene: 9. Germline CDR1 reads LGHNA; CDR2 reads YNFKEQ. The CDR3 region has the DNA TGTGCCAGCAGCCAAGGGGAGGGACTAGCGGGAGCCACTGAGCAGTACTTC. Protein: CASSQGEGLAGATEQYF.

This clone appeared a few times. The rearrangement links TRBV10-3 to TRBJ2-3, with 8 bases aligning to TRBD2. Germline loops: CDR1 ENHRY, CDR2 SYGVKD. The CDR3 is made up of 16 amino acids. V lost 4 bases and J lost 3; bases outside the gene matches: 9. CDR3 protein: CAISGTSGDGTDTQYF. The DNA for the CDR3 is TGTGCCATCAGTGGAACTAGCGGCGACGGAACAGATACGCAGTATTTT.

This clone has a handful of counts. CDR3 sequence reads: CASSSTTGTNSPLHF. In DNA form, the CDR3 reads TGTGCCAGCAGCTCAACCACAGGGACCAATTCACCCCTCCACTTT. This chain uses TRBV7-2 with TRBJ1-6; D may be TRBD1 (6 bases). Germline assignment: CDR1 SGHTA and CDR2 FQGNSA. V lost 4 bases to trimming and J lost 7 bases, with 14 bases between them. The CDR3 runs 15 residues.

The rearrangement joins TRBV2 to TRBJ2-1, with TRBD1 matching over 10 bases. CDR3 size: 13 residues. The V segment lost 4 bases and the J segment 6 bases; nucleotides outside the gene matches: 0. The V gene's germline CDR1 is SNHLY and CDR2 FYNNEI. The DNA for the CDR3 is TGTGCCAGCAGTGGGGACAGGGGCAATGAGCAGTTCTTC. This gives the protein CASSGDRGNEQFF.

The table lists this clone with a count of one. The chain combines TRBV6-5 with TRBJ2-5; 12 bases agree with TRBD2. There are 14 residues in the CDR3. Germline V lookup: CDR1 MNHEY, CDR2 SVGAGI. V shed 6 bases, J shed 5 bases, and the junction held 4 bases outside the gene matches. In DNA, the CDR3 is TGTGCCAGCAGCCTAGCGGGAGGGAGGGAGACCCAGTACTTC. This gives the protein CASSLAGGRETQYF.

This chain connects TRBV5-1 to TRBJ2-1; weak D call: TRBD2 (5 bases). Per germline, CDR1 SGHRS and CDR2 YFSETQ. Trimming cost V 3 bases and J 0 bases, with 10 bases left between them. The CDR3 is 15 residues long. This chain's CDR3 is CASSSGVSSYNEQFF. CDR3 nucleotides: TGCGCCAGCAGCTCCGGGGTGAGCTCCTACAATGAGCAGTTCTTC.

Remarks on this clone: A read error may produce the germline difference seen at one junction end. The same CDR3 arises from other DNA sequences in this sample as well. The chain links TRBV5-1 to TRBJ2-6; the D gene is possibly TRBD1 (6 bases). From germline, CDR1 is SGHRS and CDR2 YFSETQ. The CDR3 has 18 residues. The CDR3, as DNA: TGCGCCAGCAGCTCACAGGGAATGGCTACCTCTGGGGCCAACGTCTTGACTTTC. It encodes CASSSQGMATSGANVLTF.

A few counts support this clone. The junction and the germline gene differ at one end; a read error may be behind it. The chain employs TRBV7-9 and TRBJ1-3, with D uncertain. Germline-derived CDR1 and CDR2 are SEHNR and FQNEAQ (reference sequence). The CDR3 spans 14 residues. CDR3 amino acids: CSSSPSLTGNTIYF. CDR3 in DNA: TGTTCCAGCAGCCCTTCCCTAACTGGAAACACCATATATTTT.

The chain uses TRBV6-5 and TRBJ2-3, with D perhaps TRBD2 (5 bases). From germline, CDR1 is MNHEY and CDR2 SVGAGI. The length of the CDR3 is 14 residues. V lost 2 bases to trimming and J lost 2 bases, with 8 bases between them. The CDR3 sequence: CASSYKEVTDTQYF. The CDR3 nucleotides read TGTGCCAGCAGTTACAAGGAGGTCACAGATACGCAGTATTTT.

The chain combines TRBV6-5 with TRBJ1-1, with D tentatively TRBD1 (6 bases). The V gene lost 6 bases and the J gene lost 5 bases, with 16 bases spanning the gap. The CDR3 has 14 amino acids. Germline V lookup: CDR1 MNHEY, CDR2 SVGAGI. The DNA for the CDR3 is TGTGCCAGCAGAGTAAGGGGGAGTGGGACTGAAGCTTTCTTT. Amino acid sequence: CASRVRGSGTEAFF.

V gene TRBV7-2 combines with J gene TRBJ1-2; possibly TRBD1 for D (5 bases). Germline CDR1 is SGHTA and CDR2 is FQGNSA. V was clipped by 5 bases and J by 8 bases, with 21 bases between them. The CDR3 has 15 amino acids. CDR3 DNA sequence: TGTGCCAGCAGCCTCAACCCGGGGGTTTCGGGGGGCTACACCTTC. Translating gives CASSLNPGVSGGYTF. Supplemented by reference TRBV7-2 and TRBJ1-2, the full variable domain reads GAGVSQSPSNKVTEKGKDVELRCDPISGHTALYWYRQSLGQGLEFLIYFQGNSAPDKSGLPSDRFSAERTGGSVSTLTIQRTQQEDSAVYLCASSLNPGVSGGYTFGSGTRLTVV.

The chain joins TRBV28 to TRBJ1-2; 7 nucleotides agree with TRBD1. V trimming: 9 bases; J trimming: 7 bases; junction bases outside the gene matches: 11. CDR1 and CDR2 from the germline V gene are MDHEN and SYDVKM. This CDR3 region has 13 residues. The CDR3 is CASTGTVLCGYTF. CDR3 nucleotides: TGTGCCAGTACCGGGACAGTCCTTTGTGGCTACACCTTC.

This clone was seen a handful of times. The chain has TRBV4-2 and TRBJ2-3; the D is unclear. Deletions cut 1 base from V and 5 bases from J, with 10 bases between. The CDR3 consists of 14 residues. Germline CDR1 and CDR2: LGHNA and YNFKEQ. CDR3 sequence reads: CASSQGADQDTQYF. The CDR3 DNA is TGTGCCAGCAGCCAAGGGGCAGATCAAGATACGCAGTATTTT.